A single T cell receptor beta chain is shown here with its context. This clonotype was seen once. What this receptor recognizes is not known. Since a much larger clone is just one base distant, this may be a read error. V is reduced by 6 bases and J by 4 bases, leaving a spacing of 19 bases between them. The germline V gene encodes CDR1 DFQATT and CDR2 SNEGSKA (reference sequence). The CDR3 starts with the cysteine, ends with the phenylalanine, and has 14 residues. Only the CDR3 region is kept as DNA, spanning 42 bases read in frame from base 1. These data belong to a study of CD8 T cells in ankylosing spondylitis (dated by TCRdb to 2016 to 2017). Broadly, across the study: The study profiled T cell receptor beta repertoires in healthy donors and ankylosing spondylitis patients to find disease-linked TCR variants. Peripheral blood was sampled, and synovial fluid was additionally collected from ankylosing spondylitis patients. The whole study cohort included some 100 healthy donors and about two dozen ankylosing spondylitis patients.

The sequencer listed for this sample is Illumina HiSeq 2500. TCR beta libraries were prepared by quantitative 5'-RACE with molecular barcodes. From the authors' description of their analysis: Disease-linked TCR variants were identified with a new computational method built on a probabilistic model of VDJ rearrangement. TCRdb itself trimmed the public reads at Q25 with fastp, ran MiXCR and retained productive beta chains. Records with the same CDR3 protein are collapsed into one entry carrying the most frequent genes and DNA. The V and J calls and clone size are TCRdb's, not the authors'. Present in this sample are about 200,000 distinct CDR3 sequences, roughly 26% of which were seen just once. Roughly 6.7% of the sample rests with the top ten. The full study reports these points: According to the report, matched synovial fluid samples from ankylosing spondylitis patients were significantly enriched for the disease-linked clones. The disease-linked clones had a CD8+ phenotype and were found at relatively low frequencies in peripheral blood. Some motif variants had previously been reported in the synovial fluid and blood of reactive arthritis patients, which suggests shared mechanisms of disease initiation. Blood from ankylosing spondylitis patients appeared to be characterized by a TCR beta motif made up of fewer than ten highly homologous amino acid variants.

This receptor chain uses TRBV20-1 and TRBJ2-7; the D segment cannot be called with confidence. The receptor comes from a male donor with ankylosing spondylitis or in good health (not recorded which). Input material: blood, either unsorted or a sorted T cell fraction (not recorded which). The nucleotides read TGCAGTGCAATCCGTCCCAGGAGTATATACGAGCAGTACTTC. This encodes CSAIRPRSIYEQYF.